These 6 T cell receptor beta chains originate from one sample sequenced in a study of T cell repertoires in cytomegalovirus infection. One entry per CDR3 protein, called by TCRdb with MiXCR from the reads. The sample consists of 350,000 to 550,000 distinct CDR3 sequences, around 32% of them appearing once. What was sequenced was PBMCs. The receptors derive from a human donor in good health (CMV status not recorded). Some clones in this sample may be carry-over from other donors' samples.

This clonotype was observed many times. The chain combines TRBV7-2 with TRBJ2-1; 14 bases are a match to TRBD2. The CDR3 extends over 20 amino acids. Per germline, CDR1 SGHTA and CDR2 FQGNSA. J lost 2 bases, V lost 4 bases, and 13 bases had no gene match. CDR3 in DNA: TGTGCCAGCAGCTCCCCCCCCCGGACTAGCGGGGGGCCCGCCTACAATGAGCAGTTCTTC. As protein: CASSSPPRTSGGPAYNEQFF.

The gene calls are TRBV6-2 or TRBV6-3 and TRBJ2-3; TRBD1 or TRBD2 may be the D gene (5 bases each). Germline V lookup: CDR1 MNHEY, CDR2 SVGEGT. V shed 2 bases and J shed 14 bases, with 14 bases lying between them. The CDR3 spans 12 residues. The CDR3 sequence is CASSYGTGPPYF. The CDR3 DNA follows: TGTGCCAGCAGTTACGGGACCGGCCCTCCGTATTTT.

This clonotype was observed a handful of times. The rearrangement joins TRBV7-9 to TRBJ2-3; D unclear. Deletions cut 6 bases from V and 2 bases from J, with 12 bases between. This CDR3 has 14 amino acids. Germline loops: CDR1 SEHNR, CDR2 FQNEAQ (reference sequence). This CDR3 reads CASRGHTHTDTQYF. For the CDR3, the DNA is TGTGCCAGCAGGGGCCATACTCACACAGATACGCAGTATTTT.

This clonotype was recorded a few times. At one end the junction does not follow the germline gene, possibly because of a read error. The chain couples TRBV7-2 to TRBJ2-1; D uncertain. Germline values: CDR1 SGHTA, CDR2 FQGNSA. The CDR3 sequence is 14 residues long. Here the CDR3 DNA reads TGTGCCAGCACCTTACGGAGCTCCTACAATGAGCAGTTCTTC. Its protein product is CASTLRSSYNEQFF. The whole variable domain, remainder taken from reference TRBV7-2 and TRBJ2-1, is GAGVSQSPSNKVTEKGKDVELRCDPISGHTALYWYRQSLGQGLEFLIYFQGNSAPDKSGLPSDRFSAERTGGSVSTLTIQRTQQEDSAVYLCASTLRSSYNEQFFGPGTRLTVL.

This clonotype was seen at least ten times. The CDR3 region is CASSPPTGLNTEAFF. The CDR3 bases are TGTGCCAGTAGTCCGCCGACAGGGCTGAACACTGAAGCTTTCTTT. The chain carries TRBV6-6 and TRBJ1-1; 7 nucleotides match TRBD1. V lost 9 bases, J lost 0 bases, and 10 bases stayed unmatched. Germline assignment: CDR1 MNHNY and CDR2 SVGAGI (reference sequence). The CDR3 totals 15 residues.

CDR3 residues: CASGSQGAYYGYTF. DNA of the CDR3: TGTGCCAGCGGAAGTCAGGGGGCTTACTATGGCTACACCTTC. The chain has TRBV6-1 and TRBJ1-2; 8 nucleotides match TRBD1. Trimming at V came to 8 bases and at J to 3 bases, leaving 8 bases not matched to a gene. The germline V gene encodes CDR1 MNHNS and CDR2 SASEGT. This CDR3 spans 14 amino acids.